This T cell receptor beta chain was observed in a study of T cell repertoires in cytomegalovirus infection. Study details: Carrying CMV and the relevant HLA type showed in public TCR beta signatures. Findings of the study overall: Cumulative public TCR beta family frequency identified CMV carriers with the relevant HLA. HLA-C-restricted TCR beta clonotypes specific for CMV led the ex vivo response.

A note on this clonotype: The antigen is unknown. Being one base from a much bigger clone, this may be a read error.

TCRdb independently ran MiXCR on the reads; one entry per CDR3 protein. The sample has some 600,000 distinct CDR3 sequences; around 24% are singletons. Germline CDR1 is SEHNR and CDR2 is FQNEAQ (reference sequence). The CDR3 contains 14 residues. J gave up 4 bases and V 1 base, and 2 bases lay outside the gene matches. Sequencing was performed on CD8+ T cells from PBMCs. The chain joins TRBV7-9 to TRBJ1-2; 8 bases agree with TRBD1. This TCR was sampled from a human donor in good health (CMV status not recorded). Some clones in this sample may be carry-over from other donors' samples. The CDR3 nucleotides read TGTGCCAGCAGCTTAGGGACAGGGTTCTATGGCTACACCTTC. As protein: CASSLGTGFYGYTF.